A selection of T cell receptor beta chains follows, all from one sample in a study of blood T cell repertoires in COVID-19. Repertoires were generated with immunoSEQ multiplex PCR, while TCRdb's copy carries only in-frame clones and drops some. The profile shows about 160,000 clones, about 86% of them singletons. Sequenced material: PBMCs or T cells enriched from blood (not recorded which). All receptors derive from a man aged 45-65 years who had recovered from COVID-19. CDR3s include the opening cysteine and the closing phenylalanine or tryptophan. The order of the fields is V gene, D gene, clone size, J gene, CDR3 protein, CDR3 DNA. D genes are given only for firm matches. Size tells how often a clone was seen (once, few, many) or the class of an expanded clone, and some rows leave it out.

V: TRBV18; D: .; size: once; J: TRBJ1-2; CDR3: CASSPRWGANYGYTF; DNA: TGTGCCAGCTCACCACGATGGGGCGCTAACTATGGCTACACCTTC
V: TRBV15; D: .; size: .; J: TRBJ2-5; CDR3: CATSRQRRSETQYF; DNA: TGTGCCACCAGCAGACAGAGGAGGTCGGAGACCCAGTACTTC
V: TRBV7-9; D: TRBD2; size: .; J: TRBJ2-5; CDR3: CASSIRLAAQETQYF; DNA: TGTGCCAGCAGCATTAGACTAGCGGCCCAAGAGACCCAGTACTTC
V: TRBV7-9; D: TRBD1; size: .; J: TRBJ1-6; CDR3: CASSLPGQGTTPLHF; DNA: TGTGCCAGCAGCTTACCGGGACAGGGTACGACACCCCTCCACTTT
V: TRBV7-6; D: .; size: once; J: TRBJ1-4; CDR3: CASSLGGTNEKLFF; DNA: TGTGCCAGCAGCTTGGGGGGAACTAATGAAAAACTGTTTTTT
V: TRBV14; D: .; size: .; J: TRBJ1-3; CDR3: CASSLNSGNTIYF; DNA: TGTGCCAGCAGCCTCAACTCTGGAAACACCATATATTTT
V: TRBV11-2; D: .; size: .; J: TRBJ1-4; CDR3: CASSLGVVGREKLFF; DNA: TGTGCCAGCAGCTTAGGGGTCGTGGGCCGCGAAAAACTGTTTTTT
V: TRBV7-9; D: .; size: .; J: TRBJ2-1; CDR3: CASSTGQFNEQFF; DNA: TGTGCCAGCAGCACCGGACAGTTCAATGAGCAGTTCTTC
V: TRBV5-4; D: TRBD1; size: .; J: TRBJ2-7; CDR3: CASSSSGTAYEQYF; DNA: TGTGCCAGCAGCTCGTCAGGGACAGCCTACGAGCAGTACTTC
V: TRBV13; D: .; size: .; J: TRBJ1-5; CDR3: CASSLGVGGQPQHF; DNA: TGTGCCAGCAGCTTAGGTGTAGGGGGACAGCCCCAGCATTTT
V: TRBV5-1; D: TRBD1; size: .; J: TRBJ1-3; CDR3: CASSEGTVGNTIYF; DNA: TGCGCCAGCAGCGAAGGGACAGTTGGAAACACCATATATTTT
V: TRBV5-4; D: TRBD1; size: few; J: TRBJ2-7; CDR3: CASRGDRGPYEQYF; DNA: TGTGCCAGCAGGGGGGACAGGGGGCCTTACGAGCAGTACTTC
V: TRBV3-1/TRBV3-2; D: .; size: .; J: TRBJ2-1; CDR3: CASSQGTVRNEQFF; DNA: TGTGCCAGCAGCCAAGGGACAGTTCGCAATGAGCAGTTCTTC
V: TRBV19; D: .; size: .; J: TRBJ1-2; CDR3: CASSIGGNYGYTF; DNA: TGTGCCAGTAGTATCGGGGGAAACTATGGCTACACCTTC
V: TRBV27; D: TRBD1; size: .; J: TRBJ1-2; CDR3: CASSPIGQGAGYGYTF; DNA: TGTGCCAGCAGTCCCATCGGGCAGGGGGCGGGCTATGGCTACACCTTC
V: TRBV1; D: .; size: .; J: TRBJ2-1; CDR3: CTSSHGLAGGPRLDEQFF; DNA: TGCACCAGCAGCCATGGGCTAGCGGGGGGGCCGAGGCTCGATGAGCAGTTCTTC
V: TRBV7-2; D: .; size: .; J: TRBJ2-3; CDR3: CASSLVAKTQGSPDTQYF; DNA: TGTGCCAGCAGCTTAGTCGCCAAAACTCAGGGGAGCCCAGATACGCAGTATTTT
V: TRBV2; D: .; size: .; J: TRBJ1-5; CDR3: CASRVQGTQPQHF; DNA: TGTGCCAGCAGAGTACAGGGAACGCAGCCCCAGCATTTT
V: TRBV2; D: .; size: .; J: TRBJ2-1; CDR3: CASRERGDSSYNEQFF; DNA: TGTGCCAGCAGGGAGAGGGGGGACAGCTCCTACAATGAGCAGTTCTTC
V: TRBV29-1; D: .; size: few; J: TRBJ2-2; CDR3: CSALGLEGTGELFF; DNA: TGCAGCGCCTTAGGACTGGAGGGGACCGGGGAGCTGTTTTTT
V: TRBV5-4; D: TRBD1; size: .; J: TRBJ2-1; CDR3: CASSGTDNNEQFF; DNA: TGTGCCAGCAGCGGGACAGACAACAATGAGCAGTTCTTC
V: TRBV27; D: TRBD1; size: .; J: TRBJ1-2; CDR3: CASSAPTGGGYTF; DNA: TGTGCCAGCAGTGCTCCGACAGGGGGTGGCTACACCTTC
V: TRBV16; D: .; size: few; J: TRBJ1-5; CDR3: CASSPAGSSNQPQHF; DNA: TGTGCCAGCAGCCCCGCCGGGTCCAGCAATCAGCCCCAGCATTTT
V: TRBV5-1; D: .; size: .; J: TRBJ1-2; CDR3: CASSLVPGHPDGYTF; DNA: TGCGCCAGCAGCTTGGTCCCGGGACACCCTGATGGCTACACCTTC
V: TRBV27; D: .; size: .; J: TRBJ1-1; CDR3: CASSQGQGLMNTEAFF; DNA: TGTGCCAGCAGCCAAGGGCAGGGCCTAATGAACACTGAAGCTTTCTTT
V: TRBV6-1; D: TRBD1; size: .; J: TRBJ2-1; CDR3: CASSDFTDRGWFF; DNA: TGTGCCAGCAGTGATTTTACGGACAGGGGTTGGTTCTTC
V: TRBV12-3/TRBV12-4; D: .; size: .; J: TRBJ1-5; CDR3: CASSSNQPQHF; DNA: TGTGCCAGCAGCTCCAATCAGCCCCAGCATTTT
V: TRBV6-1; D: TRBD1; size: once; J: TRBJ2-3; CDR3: CASSEVRQGKYF; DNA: TGTGCCAGCAGTGAAGTTCGACAGGGCAAGTATTTT
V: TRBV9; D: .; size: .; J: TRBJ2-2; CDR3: CASSVLGGTAYTNTGELFF; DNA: TGTGCCAGCAGCGTTTTGGGGGGAACCGCTTACACGAACACCGGGGAGCTGTTTTTT
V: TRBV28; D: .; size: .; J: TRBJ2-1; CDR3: CASTGRGREQFF; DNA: TGTGCCAGCACCGGCAGGGGACGCGAGCAGTTCTTC
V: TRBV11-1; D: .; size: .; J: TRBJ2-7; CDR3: CASSSSQTRGYEQYF; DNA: TGTGCCAGCAGCTCCAGTCAGACTAGAGGCTACGAGCAGTACTTC
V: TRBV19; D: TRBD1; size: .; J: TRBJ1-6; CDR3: CASSIGTGVNSPLHF; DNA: TGTGCCAGTAGTATCGGGACAGGGGTAAATTCACCCCTCCACTTT
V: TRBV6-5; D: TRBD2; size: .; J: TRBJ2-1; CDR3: CASSRAGGYNEQFF; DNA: TGTGCCAGCAGCCGCGCGGGGGGGTACAATGAGCAGTTCTTC
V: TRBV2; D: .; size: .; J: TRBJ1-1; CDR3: CASSRTELNTEAFF; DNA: TGTGCCAGCAGTAGGACAGAGTTGAACACTGAAGCTTTCTTT
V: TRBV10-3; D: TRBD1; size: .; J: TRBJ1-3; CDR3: CAISGTGAGNTIYF; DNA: TGTGCCATCAGTGGGACAGGGGCTGGAAACACCATATATTTT
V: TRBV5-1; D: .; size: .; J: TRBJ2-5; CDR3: CASSLDRRGQETQYF; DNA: TGCGCCAGCAGCTTGGACCGGCGCGGGCAGGAGACCCAGTACTTC
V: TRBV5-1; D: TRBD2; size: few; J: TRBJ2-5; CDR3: CASSGGGGETQYF; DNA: TGCGCCAGCAGCGGCGGGGGAGGCGAGACCCAGTACTTC
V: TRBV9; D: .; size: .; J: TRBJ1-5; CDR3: CASSVGGAGNQPQHF; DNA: TGTGCCAGCAGCGTAGGGGGCGCGGGCAATCAGCCCCAGCATTTT
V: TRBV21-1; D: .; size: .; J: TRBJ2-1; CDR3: CASSKVEYWLAGGRFLNEQFF; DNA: TGTGCCAGCAGCAAAGTTGAATATTGGCTAGCGGGGGGGCGTTTTCTAAATGAGCAGTTCTTC
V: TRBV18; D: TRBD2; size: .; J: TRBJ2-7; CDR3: CASSPGTSGSYEQYF; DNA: TGTGCCAGCTCCCCCGGGACTAGCGGATCCTACGAGCAGTACTTC
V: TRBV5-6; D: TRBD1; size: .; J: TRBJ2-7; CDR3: CASTLDRGVSYEQYF; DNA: TGTGCCAGCACCTTGGACAGGGGGGTCTCCTACGAGCAGTACTTC
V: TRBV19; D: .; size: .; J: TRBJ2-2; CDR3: CASTSGGKVTGELFF; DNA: TGTGCCAGTACCTCGGGGGGCAAGGTCACCGGGGAGCTGTTTTTT
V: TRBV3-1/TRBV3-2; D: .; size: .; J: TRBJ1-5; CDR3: CASSQDISGSQPQHF; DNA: TGTGCCAGCAGCCAAGATATATCAGGGTCCCAGCCCCAGCATTTT
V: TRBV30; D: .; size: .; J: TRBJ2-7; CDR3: CAWGRGRYEQYF; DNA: TGTGCCTGGGGGAGGGGGCGATACGAGCAGTACTTC
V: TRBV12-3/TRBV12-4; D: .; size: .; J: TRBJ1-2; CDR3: CASSSRYGYTF; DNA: TGTGCCAGCAGTTCTCGGTATGGCTACACCTTC
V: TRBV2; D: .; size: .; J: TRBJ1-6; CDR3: CASSARGGSYNSPLHF; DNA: TGTGCCAGCAGCGCCCGGGGGGGCTCCTATAATTCACCCCTCCACTTT
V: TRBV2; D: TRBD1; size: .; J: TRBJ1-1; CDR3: CASRKGGQTNTEAFF; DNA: TGTGCCAGCAGGAAGGGGGGACAGACGAACACTGAAGCTTTCTTT
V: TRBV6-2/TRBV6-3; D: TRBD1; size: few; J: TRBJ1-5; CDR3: CASSYWDSNDYSNQPQHF; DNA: TGTGCCAGCAGTTACTGGGACAGCAACGATTATAGCAATCAGCCCCAGCATTTT
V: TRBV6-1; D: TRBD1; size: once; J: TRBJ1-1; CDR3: CASSDGQGWDEAFF; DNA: TGTGCCAGCAGTGATGGACAGGGATGGGATGAAGCTTTCTTT
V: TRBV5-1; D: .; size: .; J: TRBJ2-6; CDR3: CASSLDNTGANVLTF; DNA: TGCGCCAGCAGCTTGGATAATACTGGGGCCAACGTCCTGACTTTC
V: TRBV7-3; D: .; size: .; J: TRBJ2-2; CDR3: CASSSGESTGELFF; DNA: TGTGCCAGCAGCTCCGGGGAATCCACCGGGGAGCTGTTTTTT
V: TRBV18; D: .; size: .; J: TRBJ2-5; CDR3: CASSRPEGKETQYF; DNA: TGTGCCAGCTCACGACCGGAGGGTAAAGAGACCCAGTACTTC
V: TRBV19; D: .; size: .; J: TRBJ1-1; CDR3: CASSLGGNTEAFF; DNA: TGTGCCAGTAGTCTGGGGGGGAACACTGAAGCTTTCTTT
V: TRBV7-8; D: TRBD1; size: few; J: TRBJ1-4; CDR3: CASSLRTGATNEKLFF; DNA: TGTGCCAGCAGCTTAAGGACAGGGGCAACTAATGAAAAACTGTTTTTT
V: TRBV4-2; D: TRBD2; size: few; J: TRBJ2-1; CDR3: CASSQESGGSYNEQFF; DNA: TGTGCCAGCAGCCAAGAAAGCGGGGGCTCCTACAATGAGCAGTTCTTC
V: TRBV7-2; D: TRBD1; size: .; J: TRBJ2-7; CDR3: CASSRRDREYEQYF; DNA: TGTGCCAGCAGCCGCCGGGACAGGGAATATGAGCAGTACTTC
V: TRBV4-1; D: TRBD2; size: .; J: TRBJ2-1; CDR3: CASSQDRLAGGPWSREQFF; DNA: TGCGCCAGCAGCCAAGATAGGCTAGCGGGGGGGCCTTGGTCCCGGGAGCAGTTCTTC